This T cell receptor (beta chain) was sequenced during a study of cytomegalovirus exposure and HLA in healthy donors. Study-level findings and limits: TCR beta V- and J-gene trimming was later associated with a missense DCLRE1C variant.

Trimming removed 0 bases from V and 4 bases from J, with 10 bases in between. Germline CDR1 GTSNPN, CDR2 SVGIG (reference sequence). The CDR3 is 15 residues long. On this clone itself: What it binds is not known.

PCR primers comprised 60 Vbeta and 13 Jbeta primers. The method was immunoSEQ multiplex PCR; TCRdb's version includes in-frame clones alone and lacks a portion of them. The data hold 170,000 or so clones, with under 80% observed a single time. This TCR was sampled from a woman between 45 and 65 years old in good health and CMV-seropositive. What was sequenced was PBMCs. The V call is TRBV30, the J call TRBJ1-6, with D unclear. CDR3 protein: CAWSVKAGYNSPLHF. The CDR3 DNA reads as TGTGCCTGGAGTGTAAAAGCGGGGTATAATTCACCCCTCCACTTT. Looking up the rest from reference TRBV30 and TRBJ1-6 gives the full variable domain: SQTIHQWPATLVQPVGSPLSLECTVEGTSNPNLYWYRQAAGRGLQLLFYSVGIGQISSEVPQNLSASRPQDRQFILSSKKLLLSDSGFYLCAWSVKAGYNSPLHFGNGTRLTVT.